Described below is a single T cell receptor beta chain sequence and its context. The data are from a study of blood T cell repertoires in COVID-19. Profiling relied on immunoSEQ multiplex PCR, and the TCRdb table lists in-frame clones only, not all of them. This table has around 300,000 clones, 88% appearing once. The V and J ends lost 0 bases and 4 bases, in that order; junction bases with no gene match: 7. Germline V gene lookup returns CDR1 SGHTS and CDR2 YDEGEE. The CDR3 sequence is 16 residues long. This clonotype was sampled from a woman aged 25 to 39 who had recovered from COVID-19. The chain carries TRBV5-8 and TRBJ2-3; 8 bases fit TRBD2. The source material was PBMCs or T cells enriched from blood (not recorded which). The CDR3: CASSLESGSRADTQYF. The CDR3 region has the DNA TGTGCCAGCAGCTTGGAGAGCGGGAGTAGGGCAGATACGCAGTATTTT. Full variable domain (missing parts from reference TRBV5-8 and TRBJ2-3): EAGVTQSPTHLIKTRGQQATLRCSPISGHTSVYWYQQALGLGLQFLLWYDEGEERNRGNFPPRFSGRQFPNYSSELNVNALELEDSALYLCASSLESGSRADTQYFGPGTRLTVL.